The rows below give T cell receptor beta chains drawn from one sample of a study of T cell repertoires in aging, cancer and after chemotherapy. TCRdb recomputed calls from the multiplex PCR reads with MiXCR, one row per CDR3 protein. The sample contains 2,000 to 2,500 distinct CDR3 sequences, about 20% of which appear only once. Sequencing was done on a sample of blood. The receptors shown here come from a human donor with a blood cancer. CDR3s include the opening cysteine and the closing phenylalanine or tryptophan. The order of the fields is CDR3 protein, CDR3 DNA, D gene, CDR3 length, V gene, J gene, clone size. The D gene is left open where the match is weak. Clone size is given for some rows only: seen once, a few or many times, or a class if the clone is expanded.

cdr3_aa: CASSLSPGRRSNTGELFF; cdr3_nt: TGTGCCAGCAGTTTATCCCCTGGGCGGAGATCGAACACCGGGGAGCTGTTTTTT; d_call: .; cdr3_length: 18; v_call: TRBV28; j_call: TRBJ2-2; clone_size: .
cdr3_aa: CASSPYNPGGDGYGYTF; cdr3_nt: TGTGCCAGCAGCCCTTATAATCCGGGCGGTGATGGCTATGGCTACACCTTC; d_call: .; cdr3_length: 17; v_call: TRBV11-2; j_call: TRBJ1-2; clone_size: .
cdr3_aa: CASSTVTHQPQHF; cdr3_nt: TGTGCCAGCAGCACAGTTACACATCAGCCCCAGCATTTT; d_call: .; cdr3_length: 13; v_call: TRBV27; j_call: TRBJ1-5; clone_size: medium-sized
cdr3_aa: CASSLIGHLKGTGELFF; cdr3_nt: TGTGCCAGCAGTTTAATAGGACATCTGAAAGGGACCGGGGAGCTGTTTTTT; d_call: .; cdr3_length: 17; v_call: TRBV27; j_call: TRBJ2-2; clone_size: medium-sized
cdr3_aa: CSARVSGEETQYF; cdr3_nt: TGCAGTGCTAGAGTGTCGGGGGAAGAGACCCAGTACTTC; d_call: .; cdr3_length: 13; v_call: TRBV20-1; j_call: TRBJ2-5; clone_size: few
cdr3_aa: CATTKLAGGPETGELFF; cdr3_nt: TGTGCCACCACCAAACTAGCGGGAGGGCCAGAGACCGGGGAGCTGTTTTTT; d_call: TRBD2; cdr3_length: 17; v_call: TRBV15; j_call: TRBJ2-2; clone_size: large
cdr3_aa: CASSPPETQYF; cdr3_nt: TGTGCCAGCAGTCCCCCAGAGACCCAGTACTTC; d_call: .; cdr3_length: 11; v_call: TRBV27; j_call: TRBJ2-5; clone_size: large
cdr3_aa: CASSIEGSYEQYF; cdr3_nt: TGTGCCAGTAGTATAGAGGGGAGCTACGAGCAGTACTTC; d_call: .; cdr3_length: 13; v_call: TRBV19; j_call: TRBJ2-7; clone_size: large
cdr3_aa: CASSEGTGVSPLHF; cdr3_nt: TGTGCCAGCAGTGAGGGGACAGGGGTTTCACCCCTCCACTTT; d_call: TRBD1; cdr3_length: 14; v_call: TRBV6-1; j_call: TRBJ1-6; clone_size: medium-sized
cdr3_aa: CASSFRRAPAEQYF; cdr3_nt: TGTGCCAGCAGTTTTCGGCGGGCGCCCGCCGAGCAGTACTTC; d_call: .; cdr3_length: 14; v_call: TRBV27; j_call: TRBJ2-7; clone_size: medium-sized
cdr3_aa: CATSPSPTNEKLFF; cdr3_nt: TGTGCCACCAGCCCTAGCCCAACTAATGAAAAACTGTTTTTT; d_call: .; cdr3_length: 14; v_call: TRBV15; j_call: TRBJ1-4; clone_size: medium-sized
cdr3_aa: CASSSGGGGDQPQHF; cdr3_nt: TGTGCCAGCAGTTCCGGAGGGGGGGGCGATCAGCCCCAGCATTTT; d_call: .; cdr3_length: 15; v_call: TRBV6-5; j_call: TRBJ1-5; clone_size: medium-sized
cdr3_aa: CASSDRGYSPLHF; cdr3_nt: TGTGCCAGCAGTGACAGGGGCTATTCACCCCTCCACTTT; d_call: TRBD1; cdr3_length: 13; v_call: TRBV28; j_call: TRBJ1-6; clone_size: medium-sized
cdr3_aa: CASSSPWVTGTAANYGYTF; cdr3_nt: TGTGCCAGCAGCTCCCCCTGGGTGACAGGGACGGCGGCAAACTATGGCTACACCTTC; d_call: TRBD1; cdr3_length: 19; v_call: TRBV28; j_call: TRBJ1-2; clone_size: .
cdr3_aa: CASSPLGQSTDTQYF; cdr3_nt: TGTGCCAGCAGTCCACTGGGACAGAGCACAGATACGCAGTATTTT; d_call: TRBD1; cdr3_length: 15; v_call: TRBV6-1; j_call: TRBJ2-3; clone_size: medium-sized
cdr3_aa: CASVQGEGNIQYF; cdr3_nt: TGTGCCTCCGTGCAGGGGGAGGGGAACATTCAGTACTTC; d_call: .; cdr3_length: 13; v_call: TRBV2; j_call: TRBJ2-4; clone_size: few
cdr3_aa: CASSYSSFAAVPSYEQYF; cdr3_nt: TGTGCCAGCAGTTACTCGTCATTTGCGGCAGTGCCCTCCTACGAGCAGTACTTC; d_call: .; cdr3_length: 18; v_call: TRBV6-2/TRBV6-3; j_call: TRBJ2-7; clone_size: .
cdr3_aa: CAISPRETEAFF; cdr3_nt: TGTGCCATCAGCCCTAGGGAGACTGAAGCTTTCTTT; d_call: .; cdr3_length: 12; v_call: TRBV10-3; j_call: TRBJ1-1; clone_size: .
cdr3_aa: CSVSSGLAGEETQYF; cdr3_nt: TGCAGCGTTTCATCGGGACTAGCGGGAGAAGAGACCCAGTACTTC; d_call: TRBD2; cdr3_length: 15; v_call: TRBV29-1; j_call: TRBJ2-5; clone_size: .
cdr3_aa: CASSLPSRQGRETQYF; cdr3_nt: TGTGCCAGCAGCTTGCCCTCCAGACAGGGCCGGGAGACCCAGTACTTC; d_call: TRBD1; cdr3_length: 16; v_call: TRBV5-4; j_call: TRBJ2-5; clone_size: medium-sized
cdr3_aa: CASSLAGETQYF; cdr3_nt: TGCGCCAGCAGCTTGGCCGGGGAGACCCAGTACTTC; d_call: .; cdr3_length: 12; v_call: TRBV5-1; j_call: TRBJ2-5; clone_size: .
cdr3_aa: CASTPGMRAGSTDTQYF; cdr3_nt: TGTGCCAGCACCCCAGGGATGAGAGCTGGAAGCACAGATACGCAGTATTTT; d_call: .; cdr3_length: 17; v_call: TRBV11-2; j_call: TRBJ2-3; clone_size: .
cdr3_aa: CASSYTTGGGNTGELFF; cdr3_nt: TGTGCCAGCAGTTACACAACGGGAGGGGGGAACACCGGGGAGCTGTTTTTT; d_call: TRBD2; cdr3_length: 17; v_call: TRBV6-5; j_call: TRBJ2-2; clone_size: .
cdr3_aa: CASSRWDRAAFDGYTF; cdr3_nt: TGTGCCAGTAGTAGGTGGGACAGAGCTGCCTTCGATGGCTACACCTTC; d_call: TRBD1; cdr3_length: 16; v_call: TRBV19; j_call: TRBJ1-2; clone_size: large
cdr3_aa: CASTLYEGYETQYF; cdr3_nt: TGTGCCAGCACCTTATATGAAGGTTACGAGACCCAGTACTTC; d_call: .; cdr3_length: 14; v_call: TRBV6-6; j_call: TRBJ2-5; clone_size: medium-sized
cdr3_aa: CASSEGTGYEQYF; cdr3_nt: TGTGCCAGCAGTGAGGGGACAGGCTACGAGCAGTACTTC; d_call: TRBD1; cdr3_length: 13; v_call: TRBV25-1; j_call: TRBJ2-7; clone_size: .